Each of the 17 T cell receptor beta chains below was sequenced from the same sample in a study of shared clonotypes between healthy human individuals. Profiling relied on immunoSEQ multiplex PCR, and the TCRdb table lists in-frame clones only, not all of them. This sample has 600,000 to 750,000 clones, with 90% found just once. Material for sequencing was memory CD8+ T cells from PBMCs. Subset in this sample: CD45RO+ cells pooled with CCR7-negative TemRA cells. The receptor set was obtained from a man aged 18 to 29 in good health. Some clones in this sample may be carry-over from other donors' samples.

V and J are TRBV27 and TRBJ2-7, with TRBD1 as a possible D gene (6 bases). The CDR3 runs 16 residues. Germline CDR1 is MNHEY and CDR2 is SMNVEV (reference sequence). The V and J ends lost 0 bases and 3 bases respectively, with 15 bases between them. CDR3 sequence: CASSLSYGLGGYEQYF. Here the CDR3 DNA reads TGTGCCAGCAGTTTATCCTATGGGCTAGGGGGCTACGAGCAGTACTTC.

The chain employs TRBV27 and TRBJ2-1, with D maybe TRBD1 (7 bases). V lost 5 bases and J lost 0, with 23 bases in between. The CDR3 consists of 19 residues. CDR1 is MNHEY, CDR2 SMNVEV, per germline (reference sequence). The CDR3 sequence: CASSPFGQGVGSSYNEQFF. CDR3 nucleotide sequence: TGTGCCAGCAGTCCATTCGGGCAGGGGGTCGGGAGCTCCTACAATGAGCAGTTCTTC.

Concerning this clone: Germline is not matched at one junction end, which may reflect a read error. The V and J genes are TRBV28 and TRBJ2-3; D may match TRBD1 or TRBD2 (6 bases each). Germline CDR1 reads MDHEN; CDR2 reads SYDVKM. The CDR3 consists of 16 residues. CDR3 DNA: TGTGCCAGCAGTTTGGATCTGGTGGGGGGCACGGATACGCAGTATTTT. This gives the protein CASSLDLVGGTDTQYF.

Remarks on this clone: Other DNA sequences in the sample encode the same CDR3. The V and J genes are TRBV11-2 and TRBJ2-7; D not certain. The CDR3 totals 12 residues. Germline loops: CDR1 SGHAT, CDR2 FQNNGV. V was pared by 5 bases and J by 2 bases, with 7 bases between. The CDR3 loop is CASSLGTYEQYF. CDR3 DNA: TGTGCCAGCAGCCTGGGGACCTACGAGCAGTACTTC.

This clone showed up just once. The V gene is TRBV10-3, the J gene TRBJ1-1; D might be TRBD1 (6 bases). Germline V gene sequence: CDR1 ENHRY, CDR2 SYGVKD. The ends were cut back, 2 bases at V and 4 bases at J, with 11 bases in the middle. This CDR3 has 14 residues. For the CDR3, the DNA is TGTGCCATCAGTGAGAACAGGGAGGTCACTGAAGCTTTCTTT. This gives the protein CAISENREVTEAFF.

The chain employs TRBV27 and TRBJ2-7; 9 nucleotides align to TRBD1. V lost 5 bases and J lost 1; bases outside the gene matches: 6. The CDR3 sequence is 15 residues long. From germline, CDR1 is MNHEY and CDR2 SMNVEV (reference sequence). The DNA for the CDR3 is TGTGCCAGCAGTCTTACGACAGGGGGGTCCTACGAGCAGTACTTC. Translating gives CASSLTTGGSYEQYF.

This clone occurred a few times. This chain connects TRBV7-9 to TRBJ1-5, with D possibly being TRBD1 (5 bases). CDR1 and CDR2 from the germline V gene are SEHNR and FQNEAQ (reference sequence). The CDR3 runs to 16 residues. The V gene lost 4 bases and the J gene lost 9 bases, with 22 bases spanning the gap. The CDR3 sequence: CASSSDWQGGRGPQHF. CDR3 coding DNA: TGTGCCAGCAGCTCAGACTGGCAGGGTGGCCGGGGGCCCCAGCATTTT.

The chain is built from TRBV29-1 and TRBJ2-7, with 7 bases matching TRBD1. This CDR3 contains 13 residues. Germline V CDR1 and CDR2: SQVTM, ANQGSEA. Trimming removed 2 bases from V and 6 bases from J; junction bases left unmatched: 7. The CDR3 DNA follows: TGCAGCGTTGAACAGGGGGACGGCACCGAGCAGTACTTC. Residues: CSVEQGDGTEQYF.

The chain carries TRBV6-4 and TRBJ2-1, with 10 bases fitting TRBD2. Germline CDR1 is MRHNA and CDR2 is SNTAGT. The V gene end was trimmed by 3 bases and the J gene end by 9 bases; junction bases not matched to a gene: 17. The CDR3 totals 18 residues. CDR3 in amino acids: CASSDDIGLAGVISEQFF. CDR3 in DNA: TGTGCCAGCAGTGATGATATTGGCCTAGCGGGAGTCATTAGTGAGCAGTTCTTC.

The chain uses TRBV28 and TRBJ2-4; 7 bases line up with TRBD1. The germline CDR1 and CDR2 sequences are MDHEN and SYDVKM. V trimming: 6 bases; J trimming: 1 base; junction bases outside the gene matches: 12. CDR3 length: 17 residues. Here the CDR3 DNA reads TGTGCCAGCAGCCCCAAGGGGACAGTTATTGCCAAAAACATTCAGTACTTC. It codes for CASSPKGTVIAKNIQYF.

The gene calls are TRBV19 and TRBJ2-1, with 9 bases matching TRBD1. The CDR3 covers 15 residues. With V trimmed by 4 bases and J by 6 bases, 7 bases remained unmatched. Germline V gene data show CDR1 as LNHDA and CDR2 as SQIVND (reference sequence). The CDR3 here is CASSKLRDRVNEQFF. The CDR3 nucleotides read TGTGCCAGTAGTAAACTCCGGGACAGGGTCAATGAGCAGTTCTTC.

Here the CDR3 reads CASSPWDTGELFF. In nucleotides, the CDR3 is TGTGCCAGTAGTCCCTGGGACACCGGGGAGCTGTTTTTT. This chain connects TRBV19 to TRBJ2-2, with unresolved D. Germline CDR1 is LNHDA and CDR2 is SQIVND (reference sequence). Trimming removed 5 bases from V and 3 bases from J, with 7 bases in between. The CDR3 is 13 amino acids.

J is TRBJ2-7 and V is TRBV11-3, with a tentative D call TRBD2 (5 bases). The germline V gene has CDR1 SGHNT and CDR2 YENEEA. The CDR3 totals 12 residues. The V end lost 1 base, the J end lost 9 bases, and 10 bases lay between the germline ends. The CDR3 DNA reads as TGTGCCAGCAGCTTAGGAGGGCAACTGCAGTACTTC. Its protein product is CASSLGGQLQYF.

The chain couples TRBV7-8 to TRBJ2-2, with a weak D call TRBD2 (5 bases). The germline V and J ends were trimmed by 2 bases and 5 bases, with 12 bases remaining between them. Germline-derived CDR1 and CDR2 are SGHVS and FQNEAQ. The CDR3 runs 15 residues. CDR3 in DNA: TGTGCCAGCAGCTTAACAGCGGACCCTACCGGGGAGCTGTTTTTT. Translated: CASSLTADPTGELFF.

The rearrangement uses TRBV4-1 and TRBJ1-2; D gene ambiguous. The germline V gene encodes CDR1 MGHRA and CDR2 YSYEKL. This CDR3 has 17 residues. V was trimmed by 0 bases and J by 0 bases, leaving 14 bases between them. The CDR3 protein is CASSQETLTLPNYGYTF. The CDR3 coding sequence is TGCGCCAGCAGCCAAGAGACTTTGACACTTCCTAACTATGGCTACACCTTC.

The count of this clone is one. The rearrangement joins TRBV7-9 to TRBJ1-2, with D tentatively TRBD1 (5 bases). CDR1 is SEHNR, CDR2 FQNEAQ, per germline (reference sequence). This CDR3 contains 14 residues. The V and J ends lost 6 bases and 8 bases respectively, with 19 bases between them. The CDR3 region has the DNA TGTGCCAGCAGGCGGGACGGCGGACTGGGGGGCTACACCTTC. Translating it yields CASRRDGGLGGYTF.

The J gene is TRBJ1-4, the V gene TRBV15; a possible D gene is TRBD1 (5 bases). The CDR3 is 15 amino acids. CDR1 LNHNV and CDR2 YYDKDF come from the germline V gene (reference sequence). The V and J ends lost 2 bases and 7 bases respectively, with 14 bases between them. The CDR3 loop is CATSRSASGAEKLFF. The CDR3 bases are TGTGCCACCAGCAGATCCGCTAGTGGGGCTGAAAAACTGTTTTTT. Combining the CDR3 with reference TRBV15 and TRBJ1-4 gives the whole variable domain DAMVIQNPRYQVTQFGKPVTLSCSQTLNHNVMYWYQQKSSQAPKLLFHYYDKDFNNEADTPDNFQSRRPNTSFCFLDIRSPGLGDTAMYLCATSRSASGAEKLFFGSGTQLSVL.